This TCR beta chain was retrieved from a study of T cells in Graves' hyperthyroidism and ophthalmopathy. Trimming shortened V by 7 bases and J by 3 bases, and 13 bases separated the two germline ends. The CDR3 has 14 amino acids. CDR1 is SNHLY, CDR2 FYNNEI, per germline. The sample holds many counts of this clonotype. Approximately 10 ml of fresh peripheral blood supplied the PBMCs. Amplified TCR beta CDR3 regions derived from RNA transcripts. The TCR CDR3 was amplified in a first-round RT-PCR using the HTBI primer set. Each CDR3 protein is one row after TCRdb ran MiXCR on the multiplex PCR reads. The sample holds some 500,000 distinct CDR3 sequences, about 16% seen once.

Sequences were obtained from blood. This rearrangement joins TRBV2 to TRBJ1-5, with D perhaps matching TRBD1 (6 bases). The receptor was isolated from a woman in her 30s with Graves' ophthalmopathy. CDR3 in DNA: TGTGCCAGCAAAGGTGGACAGTCCAATCAGCCCCAGCATTTT. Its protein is CASKGGQSNQPQHF.